A selection of T cell receptor beta chains follows, all from one sample in a study of blood T cells in healthy people across ages. TCRdb re-called the 5' RACE reads with MiXCR, one entry per CDR3 protein. The sample gives about 900,000 distinct CDR3 sequences, approximately 67% of which show up once; 28% is in the top ten. The sample was blood. These receptors originate from a man younger than 40 in good health. The CDR3 runs from the conserved cysteine through the conserved F or W. Fields, in order: V gene, clone size, D gene, J gene, CDR3 DNA, CDR3 protein. The D gene is left open where the match is weak. Size is stated for part of the rows, as once, few or many counts, or as a class when the clone is expanded.

TRBV20-1	-	TRBD1	TRBJ2-7	TGCAGTGCTCAGACAGGGTCCTTCGACGAGCAGTACTTC	CSAQTGSFDEQYF
TRBV29-1	-	-	TRBJ2-2	TGCAGCGTTGAACACACGAACACCGGGGAGCTGTTTTTT	CSVEHTNTGELFF
TRBV20-1	-	-	TRBJ1-5	TGCAGTGCTAGACCGACGACCCGGTCGGTTATAAATCAGCCCCAGCATTTT	CSARPTTRSVINQPQHF
TRBV10-3	-	-	TRBJ1-6	TGTGCCATCACTGGACAGAATAATTCACCCCTCCACTTT	CAITGQNNSPLHF
TRBV6-5	-	-	TRBJ2-1	TGTGCCAGCAGTTACTATCTGGCGTACAATGAGCAGTTCTTC	CASSYYLAYNEQFF
TRBV3-1	-	TRBD1	TRBJ2-3	TGTGCCAGCAGCCAACCTAAACAGGGGTCAGATACGCAGTATTTT	CASSQPKQGSDTQYF
TRBV5-1	-	-	TRBJ2-7	TGCGCCAGCAGTTCCCCCCCCGGGGGCCCCTACGAGCAGTACTTC	CASSSPPGGPYEQYF
TRBV7-3	few	TRBD1	TRBJ1-2	TGTGCCAGCAGCTTAAACCCGGGGACAGGGAGGGGAGACTACACCTTC	CASSLNPGTGRGDYTF
TRBV4-3	many	-	TRBJ2-1	TGCGCCAGCAGCCAAAGTACAGGCGCATACAATGAGCAGTTCTTC	CASSQSTGAYNEQFF
TRBV5-1	few	TRBD2	TRBJ2-1	TGCGCCAGCAGCTCGGGACTAGCGGGGCGCAATGAGCAGTTCTTC	CASSSGLAGRNEQFF
TRBV20-1	-	-	TRBJ1-2	TGCAGTGTCTCTGGAGCGTCCGGTGGCTACACCTTC	CSVSGASGGYTF
TRBV15	-	-	TRBJ1-2	TGTGCCACCAGCAAGTTGGGGGTCGTTGGCTACACCTTC	CATSKLGVVGYTF
TRBV7-2	-	TRBD1	TRBJ2-7	TGTGCCAGCAGCTACAGACCAGGGGGACAGAGCTCCTACGAGCAGTACTTC	CASSYRPGGQSSYEQYF
TRBV5-5	-	-	TRBJ1-2	TGTGCCAGCAGTCAACCTCGGCAAGAGGGGGATGGCTACACCTTC	CASSQPRQEGDGYTF
TRBV27	few	-	TRBJ2-4	TGTGCCAGCAGTAGTCGGGCAGGGAAAAACATTCAGTACTTC	CASSSRAGKNIQYF
TRBV7-3	-	-	TRBJ2-7	TGTGCCAGCAGCTTAACTGGAAGGAGGGAGCAGTACTTC	CASSLTGRREQYF
TRBV27	once	-	TRBJ2-5	TGTGCCAGCAGCCTCACCAGTGGGGTGGGAGAGACCCAGTACTTC	CASSLTSGVGETQYF
TRBV6-5	few	-	TRBJ2-3	TGTGCCAGCAGCCCTCCGGGACACCTCACAGATACGCAGTATTTT	CASSPPGHLTDTQYF
TRBV7-2	-	-	TRBJ2-7	TGTGCCAGCAGCTTAGGGGAGCCCCAGTACTTC	CASSLGEPQYF
TRBV7-2	-	TRBD1	TRBJ1-2	TGTGCCAGCAGCGCGGACAGGGGACCAAGGGGCTACACCTTC	CASSADRGPRGYTF
TRBV7-2	-	-	TRBJ2-3	TGTGCCAGCAGCATAGGAGGGCTGACAGATACGCAGTATTTT	CASSIGGLTDTQYF
TRBV6-2/TRBV6-3	-	-	TRBJ2-1	TGTGCCAGCAGTTACCCGGGCGGAGGAAGGAGGGAGCAGTTCTTC	CASSYPGGGRREQFF
TRBV14	few	-	TRBJ1-2	TGTGCCAGCAGCCCCCTTGGGAGGATAGCTAACTATGGCTACACCTTC	CASSPLGRIANYGYTF
TRBV29-1	few	TRBD1	TRBJ2-7	TGCAGCGTTAAGGACAGGGGGAGCTCCTACGAGCAGTACTTC	CSVKDRGSSYEQYF
TRBV29-1	few	TRBD2	TRBJ2-3	TGCAGCCTGCGCGGGGGTACAGATACGCAGTATTTT	CSLRGGTDTQYF
TRBV6-6	-	-	TRBJ2-2	TGTGCCAGCAGTTTTCATCCCGCGAACACCGGGGAGCTGTTTTTT	CASSFHPANTGELFF